The 3 T cell receptor beta chains below come from one sample, sequenced in a study of blood T cell repertoires in COVID-19. The repertoire was sequenced with immunoSEQ multiplex PCR; TCRdb's copy has only in-frame clones and lacks some. The sample lists around 160,000 clones, 80% to 90% seen once, with over 10% in the top ten. Sequencing was done on a sample of peripheral blood. Every receptor here comes from a man younger than 35 with COVID-19, enrolled during active disease.

The chain uses TRBV19 and TRBJ2-1; 8 positions match TRBD2. Germline CDR1 is LNHDA and CDR2 is SQIVND (reference sequence). Germline trimming cut 5 bases from V and 2 bases from J; bases unmatched to any gene: 5. The CDR3 loop spans 15 amino acids. As DNA, the CDR3 is TGTGCCAGTAGTTTAGCGGGACTCACCTACAATGAGCAGTTCTTC. The encoded protein is CASSLAGLTYNEQFF.

The V and J genes are TRBV6-1 and TRBJ2-2; 9 nucleotides match TRBD1. The trim removed 1 base at V and 1 base at J, leaving 4 bases unmatched. This CDR3 comprises 17 residues. The germline CDR1 and CDR2 sequences are MNHNS and SASEGT. The CDR3 DNA reads TGTGCCAGCAGTGAAGGGATGGACAGGGGGAACACCGGGGAGCTGTTTTTT. Encoded protein: CASSEGMDRGNTGELFF.

This chain links TRBV30 with TRBJ1-1; D is unclear. Germline V gene data show CDR1 as GTSNPN and CDR2 as SVGIG (reference sequence). CDR3 length: 12 amino acids. With 4 bases removed from V and 0 bases from J, the gap between germline ends came to 6 bases. CDR3: CAWKRMNTEAFF. In DNA form, the CDR3 reads TGTGCCTGGAAGAGAATGAACACTGAAGCTTTCTTT. The full variable domain, with the rest looked up from reference TRBV30 and TRBJ1-1, is SQTIHQWPATLVQPVGSPLSLECTVEGTSNPNLYWYRQAAGRGLQLLFYSVGIGQISSEVPQNLSASRPQDRQFILSSKKLLLSDSGFYLCAWKRMNTEAFFGQGTRLTVV.